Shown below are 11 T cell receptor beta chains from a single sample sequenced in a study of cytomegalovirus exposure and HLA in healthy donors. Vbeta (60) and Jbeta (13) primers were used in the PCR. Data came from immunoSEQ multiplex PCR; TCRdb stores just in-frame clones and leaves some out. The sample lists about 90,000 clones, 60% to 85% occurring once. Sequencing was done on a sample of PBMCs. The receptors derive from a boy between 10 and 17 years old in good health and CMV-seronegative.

CDR3 sequence: CASLDVAGGLTQHF. In nucleotides, the CDR3 is TGTGCCTCCCTAGACGTGGCAGGGGGGCTGACCCAGCATTTT. The chain couples TRBV19 to TRBJ1-5, with 7 bases matching TRBD1. With 11 bases clipped from V and 11 bases from J, the junction kept 18 bases outside the gene matches. The CDR3 sequence is 14 residues long. From germline, CDR1 is LNHDA and CDR2 SQIVND (reference sequence).

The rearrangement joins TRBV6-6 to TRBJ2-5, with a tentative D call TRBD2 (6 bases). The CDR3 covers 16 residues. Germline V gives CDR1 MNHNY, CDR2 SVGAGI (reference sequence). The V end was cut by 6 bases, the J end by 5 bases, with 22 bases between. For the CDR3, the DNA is TGTGCCAGCAGGCAGGGAGGAATACAGGCGTGGGAGACCCAGTACTTC. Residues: CASRQGGIQAWETQYF.

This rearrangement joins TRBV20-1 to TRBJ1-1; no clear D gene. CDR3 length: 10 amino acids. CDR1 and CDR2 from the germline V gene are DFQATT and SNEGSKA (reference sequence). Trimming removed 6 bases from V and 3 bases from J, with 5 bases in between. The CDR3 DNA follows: TGCAGTGCCGGTCACACTGAAGCTTTCTTT. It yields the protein CSAGHTEAFF.

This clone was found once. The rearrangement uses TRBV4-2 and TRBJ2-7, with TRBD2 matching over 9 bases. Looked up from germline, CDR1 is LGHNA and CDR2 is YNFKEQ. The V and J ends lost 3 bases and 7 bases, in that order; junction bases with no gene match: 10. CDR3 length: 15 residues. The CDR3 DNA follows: TGTGCCAGCAGCCAGGCCGGGACTAGCTTCCGGGAGCAGTACTTC. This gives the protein CASSQAGTSFREQYF.

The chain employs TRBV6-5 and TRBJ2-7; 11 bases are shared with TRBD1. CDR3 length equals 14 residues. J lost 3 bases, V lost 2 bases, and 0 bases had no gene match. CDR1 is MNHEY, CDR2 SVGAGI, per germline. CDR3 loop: CASSYGTGGYEQYF. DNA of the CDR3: TGTGCCAGCAGTTACGGGACAGGGGGCTACGAGCAGTACTTC.

The CDR3, as DNA: TGTGCCACCAAGGACAGGAACTCCTACGAGCAGTACTTC. It is translated as CATKDRNSYEQYF. V gene TRBV6-5 combines with J gene TRBJ2-7; the match to TRBD1 covers 7 bases. V was pared by 10 bases and J by 0 bases, with 6 bases of the junction left unmatched. Germline loops: CDR1 MNHEY, CDR2 SVGAGI. The CDR3 consists of 13 residues.

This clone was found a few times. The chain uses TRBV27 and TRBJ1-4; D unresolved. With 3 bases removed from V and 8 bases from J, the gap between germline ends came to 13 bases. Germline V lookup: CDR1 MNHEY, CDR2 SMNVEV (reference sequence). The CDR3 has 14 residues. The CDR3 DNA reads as TGTGCCAGCAGTTTCGAGGGAGTTGGGGAAAAACTGTTTTTT. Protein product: CASSFEGVGEKLFF.

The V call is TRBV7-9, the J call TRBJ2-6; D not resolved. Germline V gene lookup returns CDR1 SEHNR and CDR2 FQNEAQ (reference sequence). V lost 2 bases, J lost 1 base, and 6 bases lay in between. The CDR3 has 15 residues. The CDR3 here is CASSLSESGANVLTF. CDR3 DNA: TGTGCCAGCAGCTTAAGCGAATCTGGGGCCAACGTCCTGACTTTC.

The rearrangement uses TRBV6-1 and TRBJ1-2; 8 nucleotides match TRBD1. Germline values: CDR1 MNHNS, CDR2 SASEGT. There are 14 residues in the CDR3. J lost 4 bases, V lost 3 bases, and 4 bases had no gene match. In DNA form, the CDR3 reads TGTGCCAGCAGTGACAGGGGGCGTAGCTATGGCTACACCTTC. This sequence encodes CASSDRGRSYGYTF.

DNA of the CDR3: TGTGCCAGCAGTTCCCGAGATAGTAGCAATCAGCCCCAGCATTTT. Translating it yields CASSSRDSSNQPQHF. The chain recombines TRBV28 with TRBJ1-5; D gene ambiguous. CDR1 MDHEN and CDR2 SYDVKM come from the germline V gene. Trimming removed 4 bases from V and 0 bases from J, with 10 bases in between. This CDR3 has 15 amino acids.

This CDR3 reads CASSFGGNSNQPQHF. The CDR3 nucleotides read TGTGCCAGCAGTTTTGGGGGGAATAGCAATCAGCCCCAGCATTTT. The rearrangement links TRBV28 to TRBJ1-5, with D possibly matching TRBD1 (5 bases). The CDR3 runs to 15 residues. The germline gives CDR1 MDHEN, CDR2 SYDVKM. Trimming left V 3 bases short and J 0 bases short, with 9 bases between.